This T cell receptor beta chain was profiled in a study of T cell responses to AZD1222 COVID-19 vaccine. Study-wide results and caveats: Only 6 or 7 AZD1222 recipients tested seropositive at baseline. Targeting of unmutated variant regions was reportedly seen in nearly half of spike-specific TCRs. Regions 160-218 and 743-854 held dominance among vaccine-associated CD4 TCRs, which spanned spike.

With respect to this clone: The antigen remains unidentified.

Sequenced by immunoSEQ multiplex PCR; TCRdb stores in-frame clones only, minus some. The table lists roughly 76,000 clones, roughly 90% of them singletons. This CDR3 has 14 residues. Trimming took off 6 bases at V and 8 bases at J, with 14 bases between the two ends. Germline assignment: CDR1 MNHEY and CDR2 SVGAGI. V is TRBV6-5 and J is TRBJ1-6; D perhaps matches TRBD1 (6 bases). Here the sequenced sample was peripheral blood, taken on day 0 of AZD1222 vaccination. The clonotype originates from an adult in good health. The CDR3, as DNA: TGTGCCAGCAGGAGAGGGGGGGTTGATTCACCCCTCCACTTT. Encoded protein: CASRRGGVDSPLHF.